This entry lists 5 T cell receptor beta chains sequenced from one sample in a study of cytomegalovirus exposure and HLA in healthy donors. This PCR relied on a set of 60 Vbeta primers and 13 Jbeta primers. TCRdb's copy holds only in-frame clones and misses some; the assay was immunoSEQ multiplex PCR. In the table there are over 100,000 clones, 81% of which are singletons. The sample consisted of PBMCs. These receptors were collected from a woman aged 30 to 39 in good health and CMV-seronegative.

This chain connects TRBV27 to TRBJ2-1; 9 bases are shared with TRBD2. Germline V gene lookup returns CDR1 MNHEY and CDR2 SMNVEV (reference sequence). This CDR3 region has 14 residues. The J segment lost 7 bases and the V segment lost 6 bases, leaving 7 bases of the junction unmatched. In DNA form, the CDR3 reads TGTGCCAGCAGAACATTAGCGGGAGAAAATGAGCAGTTCTTC. Amino acids: CASRTLAGENEQFF.

This clone was detected only once. The chain combines TRBV2 with TRBJ2-7; 8 bases agree with TRBD2. Unmatched junction bases numbered 2, after V lost 7 bases and J lost 0 bases. Germline CDR1 and CDR2: SNHLY and FYNNEI. The CDR3 is 13 amino acids. The CDR3 nucleotides read TGTGCCAGCAATGCGGGAGGCTCCTACGAGCAGTACTTC. Its protein product is CASNAGGSYEQYF. Based on the CDR3 plus reference TRBV2 and TRBJ2-7, the full variable domain is EPEVTQTPSHQVTQMGQEVILRCVPISNHLYFYWYRQILGQKVEFLVSFYNNEISEKSEIFDDQFSVERPDGSNFTLKIRSTKLEDSAMYFCASNAGGSYEQYFGPGTRLTVT.

Written as DNA, the CDR3 is TGTGCCAGCTCCTCAGGGACTAGCGCTCCAGAGACCCAGTACTTC. It is translated as CASSSGTSAPETQYF. The rearrangement joins TRBV18 to TRBJ2-5; 10 nucleotides match TRBD2. J gave up 4 bases and V 6 bases, and 8 bases lay outside the gene matches. The CDR3 has 15 residues. Germline CDR1 reads KGHSH; CDR2 reads LQKENI. The whole variable domain, remainder taken from reference TRBV18 and TRBJ2-5, is NAGVMQNPRHLVRRRGQEARLRCSPMKGHSHVYWYRQLPEEGLKFMVYLQKENIIDESGMPKERFSAEFPKEGPSILRIQQVVRGDSAAYFCASSSGTSAPETQYFGPGTRLLVL.

The rearrangement joins TRBV19 to TRBJ2-1, with 8 bases fitting TRBD2. Germline loops: CDR1 LNHDA, CDR2 SQIVND (reference sequence). The V gene end was trimmed by 5 bases and the J gene end by 6 bases; junction bases not matched to a gene: 9. This CDR3 comprises 15 residues. The CDR3 DNA follows: TGTGCCAGTAGTGGGGTCCTCCGGGGGGGCAATGAGCAGTTCTTC. It encodes CASSGVLRGGNEQFF.

The V gene is TRBV28, the J gene TRBJ1-2, with 7 bases matching TRBD1. The CDR3 loop spans 13 amino acids. From germline, CDR1 is MDHEN and CDR2 SYDVKM. J gave up 6 bases and V 5 bases, and 6 bases lay outside the gene matches. The CDR3 protein is CASSTTQGNGYTF. CDR3 bases: TGTGCCAGCAGTACTACACAGGGGAATGGCTACACCTTC.